The rows below give T cell receptor beta chains drawn from one sample of a study of T cells in Graves' hyperthyroidism and ophthalmopathy. One entry per CDR3 protein, called by TCRdb with MiXCR from the multiplex PCR reads. The sample shows hundreds of thousands of distinct CDR3 sequences, 14% to 15% of them seen only once. Sample: blood. These receptors were obtained from a woman between 40 and 55 years old with Graves' ophthalmopathy. CDR3s include the opening cysteine and the closing phenylalanine or tryptophan. Fields, in order: D gene, V gene, clone size, J gene, CDR3 protein, CDR3 DNA. D genes are given only for firm matches. Size is stated for part of the rows, as once, few or many counts, or as a class when the clone is expanded.

TRBD1	TRBV5-1	-	TRBJ1-2	CASARQGGSYGYTF	TGCGCCAGCGCGAGACAGGGTGGGAGCTATGGCTACACCTTC
-	TRBV11-2	many	TRBJ2-5	CASSSPVETQYF	TGTGCCAGCAGCTCCCCCGTCGAGACCCAGTACTTC
-	TRBV10-3	-	TRBJ1-2	CAIRHSTGGERTNYGYTF	TGTGCCATCAGGCACTCGACAGGAGGTGAGAGGACTAACTATGGCTACACCTTC
-	TRBV19	many	TRBJ2-5	CASSRTDETQYF	TGTGCCAGTAGTCGTACAGACGAGACCCAGTACTTC
TRBD1	TRBV25-1	-	TRBJ1-3	CASSDSLTGRYTIYF	TGTGCCAGCAGCGACTCGTTGACAGGGCGGTACACCATATATTTT
TRBD2	TRBV5-1	many	TRBJ2-7	CASRVELADSYEQYF	TGCGCCAGCAGGGTGGAACTAGCGGACTCTTACGAGCAGTACTTC
-	TRBV7-8	few	TRBJ1-3	CASSLVSGTGNTIYF	TGTGCCAGCAGCTTAGTTTCGGGGACTGGAAACACCATATATTTT
-	TRBV7-8	few	TRBJ1-1	CASSKEGEGTEAFF	TGTGCCAGCAGCAAGGAAGGGGAGGGCACTGAAGCTTTCTTT
TRBD1	TRBV6-5	many	TRBJ1-2	CASSYEGQSYGYTF	TGTGCCAGCAGTTACGAGGGACAGTCATATGGCTACACCTTC
TRBD1	TRBV19	many	TRBJ1-5	CASSSDRGVSNQPQHF	TGTGCCAGTAGTTCAGACAGGGGCGTAAGCAATCAGCCCCAGCATTTT
-	TRBV18	many	TRBJ2-7	CASSLRTATSYEQYF	TGTGCCAGCTCACTAAGGACAGCCACCTCCTACGAGCAGTACTTC
-	TRBV7-8	many	TRBJ2-7	CASSPTPAGDEQYF	TGTGCCAGCAGCCCGACCCCAGCCGGCGACGAGCAGTACTTC
-	TRBV6-1	few	TRBJ2-7	CASRGDPYGQYF	TGTGCCAGCAGGGGGGATCCCTACGGGCAGTACTTC
-	TRBV15	many	TRBJ2-5	CATSSWGWGHGVQETQYF	TGTGCCACCAGCAGCTGGGGGTGGGGACATGGGGTTCAAGAGACCCAGTACTTC
-	TRBV4-2	few	TRBJ2-2	CASSQDLLGSGELFF	TGTGCCAGCAGCCAAGATTTGTTAGGAAGCGGGGAGCTGTTTTTT
TRBD1	TRBV27	few	TRBJ2-5	CASSLGQRYQETQYF	TGTGCCAGCTCTTTGGGACAGCGGTACCAAGAGACCCAGTACTTC
-	TRBV6-2/TRBV6-3	many	TRBJ2-7	CASSLPGRYYEQYF	TGTGCCAGCAGCCTACCGGGACGGTACTACGAGCAGTACTTC
-	TRBV7-9	-	TRBJ1-5	CASTDGGGNQPQHF	TGTGCCAGCACCGATGGGGGTGGCAATCAGCCCCAGCATTTT
-	TRBV12-3/TRBV12-4	many	TRBJ2-7	CASSSRDNSYEQYF	TGTGCCAGCAGTAGCCGGGACAACTCCTACGAGCAGTACTTC
-	TRBV3-1	few	TRBJ2-2	CASSQTIGGTTGELFF	TGTGCCAGCAGCCAAACCATAGGGGGGACAACCGGGGAGCTGTTTTTT
TRBD1	TRBV28	-	TRBJ2-7	CASITSKDRGGEQYF	TGTGCCAGCATTACCTCGAAGGACAGGGGAGGCGAGCAGTACTTC
-	TRBV19	many	TRBJ2-5	CASSIGSQETQYF	TGTGCCAGTAGTATTGGCAGTCAAGAGACCCAGTACTTC